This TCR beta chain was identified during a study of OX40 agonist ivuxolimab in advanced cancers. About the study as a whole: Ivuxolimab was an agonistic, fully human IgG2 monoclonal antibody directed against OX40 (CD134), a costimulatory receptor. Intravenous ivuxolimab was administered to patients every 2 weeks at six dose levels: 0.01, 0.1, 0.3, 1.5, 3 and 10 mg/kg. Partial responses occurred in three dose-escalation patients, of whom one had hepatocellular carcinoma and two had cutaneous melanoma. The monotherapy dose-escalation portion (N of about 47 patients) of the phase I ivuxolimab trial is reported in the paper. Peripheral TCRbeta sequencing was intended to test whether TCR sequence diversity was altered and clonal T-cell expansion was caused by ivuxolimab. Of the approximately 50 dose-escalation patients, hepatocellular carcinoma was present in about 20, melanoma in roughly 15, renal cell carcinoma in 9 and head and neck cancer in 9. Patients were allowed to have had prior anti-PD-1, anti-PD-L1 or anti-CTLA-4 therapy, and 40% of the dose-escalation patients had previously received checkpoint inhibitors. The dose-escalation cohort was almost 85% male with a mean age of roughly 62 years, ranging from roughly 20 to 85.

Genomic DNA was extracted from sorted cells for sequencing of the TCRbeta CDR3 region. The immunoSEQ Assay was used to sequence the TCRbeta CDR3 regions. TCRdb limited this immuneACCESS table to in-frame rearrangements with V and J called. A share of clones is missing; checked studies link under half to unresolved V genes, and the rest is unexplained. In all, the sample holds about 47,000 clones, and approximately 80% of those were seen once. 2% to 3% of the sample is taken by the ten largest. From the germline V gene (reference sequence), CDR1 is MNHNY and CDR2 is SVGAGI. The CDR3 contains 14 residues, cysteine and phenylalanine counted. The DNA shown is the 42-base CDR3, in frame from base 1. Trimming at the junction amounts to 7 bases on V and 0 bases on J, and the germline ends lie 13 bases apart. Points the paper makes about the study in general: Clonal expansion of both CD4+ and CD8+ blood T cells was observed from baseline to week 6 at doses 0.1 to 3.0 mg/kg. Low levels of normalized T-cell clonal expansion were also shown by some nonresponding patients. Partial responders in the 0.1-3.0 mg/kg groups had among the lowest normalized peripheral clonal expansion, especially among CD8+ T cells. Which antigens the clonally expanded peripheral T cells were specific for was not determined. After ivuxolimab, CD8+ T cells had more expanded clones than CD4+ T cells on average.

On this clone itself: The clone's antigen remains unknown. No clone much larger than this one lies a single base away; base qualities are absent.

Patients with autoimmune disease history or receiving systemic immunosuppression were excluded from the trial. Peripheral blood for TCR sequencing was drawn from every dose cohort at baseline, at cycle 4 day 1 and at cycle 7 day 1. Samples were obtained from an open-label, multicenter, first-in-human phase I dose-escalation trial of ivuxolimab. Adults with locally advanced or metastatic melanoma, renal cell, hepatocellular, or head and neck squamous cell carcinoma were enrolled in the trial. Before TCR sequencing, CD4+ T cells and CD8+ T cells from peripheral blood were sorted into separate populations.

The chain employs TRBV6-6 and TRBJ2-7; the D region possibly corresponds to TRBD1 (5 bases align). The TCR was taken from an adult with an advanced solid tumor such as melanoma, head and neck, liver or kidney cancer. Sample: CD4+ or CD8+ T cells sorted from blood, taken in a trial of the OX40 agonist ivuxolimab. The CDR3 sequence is CASTKTEGSYEQYF. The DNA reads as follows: TGTGCCAGCACGAAGACAGAAGGCTCCTACGAGCAGTACTTC.